The clone carrying this T cell receptor (beta chain) was counted a few times. The data were taken from a study of PD-1 blockade in classical Hodgkin lymphoma. All patients relapsed after autologous stem cell transplantation, and brentuximab vedotin exposure varied. Classification of best responses gave complete response, partial response or progressive disease. Produced via immunoSEQ multiplex PCR; TCRdb's table is partial and in-frame only. Among 15,000 to 20,000 clones listed, around 80% were seen once. The input for sequencing was peripheral blood mononuclear cells (PBMCs), taken before the second cycle of nivolumab. This receptor was identified in a human donor with classical Hodgkin lymphoma.

CDR3 in amino acids: CASSLSQGSLQHF. The CDR3 DNA reads TGTGCCAGCAGCTTAAGTCAGGGTTCGCTCCAGCATTTT. The chain joins TRBV7-2 to TRBJ1-5, with TRBD1 as a possible D gene (5 bases). The CDR3 is 13 amino acids. Germline assignment: CDR1 SGHTA and CDR2 FQGNSA. Trimming removed 2 bases from V and 12 bases from J, with 14 bases in between. The full variable domain, completed using reference TRBV7-2 and TRBJ1-5, is GAGVSQSPSNKVTEKGKDVELRCDPISGHTALYWYRQSLGQGLEFLIYFQGNSAPDKSGLPSDRFSAERTGGSVSTLTIQRTQQEDSAVYLCASSLSQGSLQHFGDGTRLSIL.